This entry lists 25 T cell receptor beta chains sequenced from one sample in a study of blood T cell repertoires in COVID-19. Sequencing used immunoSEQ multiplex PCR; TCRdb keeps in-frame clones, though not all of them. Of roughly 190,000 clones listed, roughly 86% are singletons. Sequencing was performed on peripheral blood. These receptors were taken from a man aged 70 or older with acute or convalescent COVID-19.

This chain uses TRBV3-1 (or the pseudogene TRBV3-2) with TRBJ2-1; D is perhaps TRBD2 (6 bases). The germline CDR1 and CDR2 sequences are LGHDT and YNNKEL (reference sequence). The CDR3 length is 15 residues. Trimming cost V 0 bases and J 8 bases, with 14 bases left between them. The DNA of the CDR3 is TGTGCCAGCAGCCAAGATACGACTAGGTCAGATGAGCAGTTCTTC. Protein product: CASSQDTTRSDEQFF.

CDR3 bases: TGTGCCAGCAGGGCAGGGGGCGTGAACACTGAAGCTTTCTTT. This encodes CASRAGGVNTEAFF. The rearrangement uses TRBV28 and TRBJ1-1, with TRBD1 matching over 8 bases. Germline CDR1 reads MDHEN; CDR2 reads SYDVKM. The CDR3 is made up of 14 amino acids. Unmatched junction bases numbered 3, after V lost 6 bases and J lost 0 bases.

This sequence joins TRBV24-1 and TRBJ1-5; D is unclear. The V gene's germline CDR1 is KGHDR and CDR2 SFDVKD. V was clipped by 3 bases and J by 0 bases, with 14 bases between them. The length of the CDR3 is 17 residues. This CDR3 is CATSDPRGRISNQPQHF. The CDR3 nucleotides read TGTGCCACCAGTGATCCCCGAGGTAGGATTAGCAATCAGCCCCAGCATTTT.

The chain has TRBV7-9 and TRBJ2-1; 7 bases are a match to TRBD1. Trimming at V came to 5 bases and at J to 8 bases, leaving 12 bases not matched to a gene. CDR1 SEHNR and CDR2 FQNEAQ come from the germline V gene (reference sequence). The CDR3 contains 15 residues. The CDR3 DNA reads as TGTGCCAGCAGCCGCTCGACAGGGTATGAGGATGAGCAGTTCTTC. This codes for CASSRSTGYEDEQFF.

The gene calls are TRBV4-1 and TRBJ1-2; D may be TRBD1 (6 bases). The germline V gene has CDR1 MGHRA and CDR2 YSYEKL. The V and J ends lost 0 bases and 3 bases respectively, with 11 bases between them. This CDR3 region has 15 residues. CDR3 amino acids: CASSQEYRTDYGYTF. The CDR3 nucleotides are TGCGCCAGCAGCCAAGAGTATCGGACAGACTATGGCTACACCTTC.

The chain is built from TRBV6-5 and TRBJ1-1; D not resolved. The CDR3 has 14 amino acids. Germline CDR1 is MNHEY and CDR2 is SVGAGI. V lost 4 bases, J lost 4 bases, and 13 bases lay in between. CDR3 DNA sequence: TGTGCCAGCAGTTCCCATGGAGGAGGCACTGAAGCTTTCTTT. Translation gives CASSSHGGGTEAFF.

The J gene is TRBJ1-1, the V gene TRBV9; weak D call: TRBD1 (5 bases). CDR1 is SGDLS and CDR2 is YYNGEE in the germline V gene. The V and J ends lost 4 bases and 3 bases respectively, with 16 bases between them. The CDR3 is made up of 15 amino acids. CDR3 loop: CASSPLDQGDTEAFF. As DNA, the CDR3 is TGTGCCAGCAGCCCCCTCGACCAGGGCGACACTGAAGCTTTCTTT.

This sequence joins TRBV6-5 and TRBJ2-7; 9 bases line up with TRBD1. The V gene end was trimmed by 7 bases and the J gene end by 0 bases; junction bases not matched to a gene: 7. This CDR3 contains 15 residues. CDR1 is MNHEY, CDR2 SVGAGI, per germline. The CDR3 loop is CASTVTGGSSYEQYF. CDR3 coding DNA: TGTGCCAGCACCGTGACAGGGGGAAGCTCCTACGAGCAGTACTTC.

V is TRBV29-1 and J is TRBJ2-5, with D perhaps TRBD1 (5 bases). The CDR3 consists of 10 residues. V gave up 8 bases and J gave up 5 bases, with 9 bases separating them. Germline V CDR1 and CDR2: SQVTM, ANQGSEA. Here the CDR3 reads CSSGYETQYF. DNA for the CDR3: TGCAGCTCAGGGTACGAGACCCAGTACTTC. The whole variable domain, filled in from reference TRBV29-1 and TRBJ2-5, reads SAVISQKPSRDICQRGTSLTIQCQVDSQVTMMFWYRQQPGQSLTLIATANQGSEATYESGFVIDKFPISRPNLTFSTLTVSNMSPEDSSIYLCSSGYETQYFGPGTRLLVL.

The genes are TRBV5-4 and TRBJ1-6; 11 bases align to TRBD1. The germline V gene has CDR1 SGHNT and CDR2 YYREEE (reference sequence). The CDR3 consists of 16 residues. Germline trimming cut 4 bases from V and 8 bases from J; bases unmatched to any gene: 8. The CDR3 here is CASSPRDRGWDSPLHF. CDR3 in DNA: TGTGCCAGCAGCCCCCGGGACAGGGGGTGGGATTCACCCCTCCACTTT.

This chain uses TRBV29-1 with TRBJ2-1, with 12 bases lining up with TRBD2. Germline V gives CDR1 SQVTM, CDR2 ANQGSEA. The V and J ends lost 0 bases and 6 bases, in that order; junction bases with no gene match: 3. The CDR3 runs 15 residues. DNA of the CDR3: TGCAGCGTTGAAGATCTAGCGGGAGGGGGCAATGAGCAGTTCTTC. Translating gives CSVEDLAGGGNEQFF.

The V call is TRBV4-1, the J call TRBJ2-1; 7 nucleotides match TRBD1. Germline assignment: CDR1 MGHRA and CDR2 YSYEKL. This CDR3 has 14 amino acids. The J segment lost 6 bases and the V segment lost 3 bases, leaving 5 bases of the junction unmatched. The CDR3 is CASSHRGQFNEQFF. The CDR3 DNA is TGCGCCAGCAGCCACCGGGGACAGTTCAATGAGCAGTTCTTC.

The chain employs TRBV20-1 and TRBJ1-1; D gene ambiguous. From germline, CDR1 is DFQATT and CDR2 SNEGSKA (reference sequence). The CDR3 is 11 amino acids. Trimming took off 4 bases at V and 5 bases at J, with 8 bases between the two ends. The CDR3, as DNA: TGCAGTGCTACCCGGGTGACTGAAGCTTTCTTT. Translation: CSATRVTEAFF.

CDR3 amino acids: CASSWTSHNEQFF. In nucleotides, the CDR3 is TGTGCCAGCAGTTGGACTAGCCACAATGAGCAGTTCTTC. The V and J genes are TRBV27 and TRBJ2-1; 8 nucleotides agree with TRBD2. With 4 bases clipped from V and 5 bases from J, the junction kept 1 base outside the gene matches. Germline V lookup: CDR1 MNHEY, CDR2 SMNVEV (reference sequence). The length of the CDR3 is 13 residues.

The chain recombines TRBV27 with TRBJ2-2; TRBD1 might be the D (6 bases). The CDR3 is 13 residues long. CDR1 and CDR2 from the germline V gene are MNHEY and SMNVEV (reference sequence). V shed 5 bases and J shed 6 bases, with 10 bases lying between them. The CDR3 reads CASSQQGAGELFF. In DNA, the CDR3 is TGTGCCAGCAGTCAACAGGGAGCCGGGGAGCTGTTTTTT.

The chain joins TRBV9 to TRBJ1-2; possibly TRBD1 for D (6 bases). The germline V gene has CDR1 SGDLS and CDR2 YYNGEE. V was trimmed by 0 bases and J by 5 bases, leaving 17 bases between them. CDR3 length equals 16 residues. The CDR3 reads CASSVGPGEGIYGYTF. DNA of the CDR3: TGTGCCAGCAGCGTAGGCCCAGGGGAGGGGATATATGGCTACACCTTC.

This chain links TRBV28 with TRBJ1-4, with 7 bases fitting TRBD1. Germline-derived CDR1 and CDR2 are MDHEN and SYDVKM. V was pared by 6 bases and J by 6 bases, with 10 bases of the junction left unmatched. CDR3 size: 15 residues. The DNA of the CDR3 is TGTGCCAGCAGACCACCTAGGGGGCTTGATGAAAAACTGTTTTTT. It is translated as CASRPPRGLDEKLFF.

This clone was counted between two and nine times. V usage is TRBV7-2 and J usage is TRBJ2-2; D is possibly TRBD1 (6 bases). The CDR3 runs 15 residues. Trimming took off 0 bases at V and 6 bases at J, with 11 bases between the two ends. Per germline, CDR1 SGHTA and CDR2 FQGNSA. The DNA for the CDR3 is TGTGCCAGCAGCTTAGCGTTTTCAGGGGCCGGGGAGCTGTTTTTT. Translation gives CASSLAFSGAGELFF.

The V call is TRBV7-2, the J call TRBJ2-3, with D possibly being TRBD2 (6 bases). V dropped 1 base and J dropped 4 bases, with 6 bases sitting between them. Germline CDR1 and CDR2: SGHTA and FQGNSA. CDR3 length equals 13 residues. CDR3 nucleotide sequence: TGTGCCAGCAGCTTAGGCGGGGCAGATACGCAGTATTTT. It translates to CASSLGGADTQYF.

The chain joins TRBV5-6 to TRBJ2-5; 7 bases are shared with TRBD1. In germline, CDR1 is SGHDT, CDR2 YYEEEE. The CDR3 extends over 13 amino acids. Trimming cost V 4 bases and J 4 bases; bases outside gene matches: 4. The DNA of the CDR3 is TGTGCCAGCAGCCCGCCAGGGGGAGAGACCCAGTACTTC. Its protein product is CASSPPGGETQYF. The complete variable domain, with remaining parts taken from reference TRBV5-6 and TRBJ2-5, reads DAGVTQSPTHLIKTRGQQVTLRCSPKSGHDTVSWYQQALGQGPQFIFQYYEEEERQRGNFPDRFSGHQFPNYSSELNVNALLLGDSALYLCASSPPGGETQYFGPGTRLLVL.

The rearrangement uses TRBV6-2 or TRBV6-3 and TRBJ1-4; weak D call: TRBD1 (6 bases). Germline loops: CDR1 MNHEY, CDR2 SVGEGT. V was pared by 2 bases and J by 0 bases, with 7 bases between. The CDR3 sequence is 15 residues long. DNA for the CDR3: TGTGCCAGCAGTTACAGGACAGCAACTAATGAAAAACTGTTTTTT. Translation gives CASSYRTATNEKLFF.

The CDR3 loop reads CAISEPPGREQYF. CDR3 nucleotides: TGTGCCATCAGTGAGCCCCCCGGTCGAGAGCAGTACTTC. The genes are TRBV10-3 and TRBJ2-7; D call uncertain. The length of the CDR3 is 13 residues. Trimming shortened V by 2 bases and J by 7 bases, and 12 bases separated the two germline ends. Germline V CDR1 and CDR2: ENHRY, SYGVKD.

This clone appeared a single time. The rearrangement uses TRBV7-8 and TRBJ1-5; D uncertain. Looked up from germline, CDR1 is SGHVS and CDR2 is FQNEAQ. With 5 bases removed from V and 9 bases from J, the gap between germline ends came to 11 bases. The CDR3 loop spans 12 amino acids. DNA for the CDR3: TGTGCCAGCAGCATCCCGGCGGGGCCCCAGCATTTT. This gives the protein CASSIPAGPQHF.

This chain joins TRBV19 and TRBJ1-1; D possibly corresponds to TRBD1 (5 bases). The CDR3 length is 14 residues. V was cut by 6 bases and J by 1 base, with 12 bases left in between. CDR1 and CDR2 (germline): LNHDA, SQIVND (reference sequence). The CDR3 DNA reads TGTGCCAGTAGCACTACGGGGGGGAACACTGAAGCTTTCTTT. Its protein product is CASSTTGGNTEAFF.

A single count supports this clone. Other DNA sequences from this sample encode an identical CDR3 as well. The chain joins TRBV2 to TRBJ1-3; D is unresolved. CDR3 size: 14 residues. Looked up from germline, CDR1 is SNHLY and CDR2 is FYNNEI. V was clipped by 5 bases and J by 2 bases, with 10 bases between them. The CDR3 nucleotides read TGTGCCAGCAGTCCTCGGGGTACTGGAAACACCATATATTTT. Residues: CASSPRGTGNTIYF.